This T cell receptor (beta chain) stems from a study of CXCR3-negative and CXCR3-positive naive CD8 T cells. The study's findings and limits: CXCR3-expressing naive cells carried TRB CDR3s more hydrophobic than those of CXCR3-negative naive cells.

The TRB libraries of cDNA were built by UMI-labeled 5' RACE. TCRdb reprocessed the 5' RACE reads, with one entry per CDR3 protein and no DNA. The listing contains more than 70,000 distinct CDR3 sequences. Remarks on this clonotype: Its antigen is currently unknown.

Germline loops: CDR1 SGHDN, CDR2 FVKESK. The CDR3 consists of 15 residues. The receptor's source is a human donor in good health. Some clones in this sample may be carry-over from other donors' samples. The chain is built from TRBV14 and TRBJ1-4; TCRdb outputs TRBD1, but without DNA this stays unchecked. Sequencing was done on a sample of naive CXCR3+ CD8+ T cells from blood. Described subset: CD45RO-CCR7+CD27+CD95- naive CD8+ T cells expressing CXCR3 (TNR3+). CDR3 loop: CASSGDGGTNEKLFF.